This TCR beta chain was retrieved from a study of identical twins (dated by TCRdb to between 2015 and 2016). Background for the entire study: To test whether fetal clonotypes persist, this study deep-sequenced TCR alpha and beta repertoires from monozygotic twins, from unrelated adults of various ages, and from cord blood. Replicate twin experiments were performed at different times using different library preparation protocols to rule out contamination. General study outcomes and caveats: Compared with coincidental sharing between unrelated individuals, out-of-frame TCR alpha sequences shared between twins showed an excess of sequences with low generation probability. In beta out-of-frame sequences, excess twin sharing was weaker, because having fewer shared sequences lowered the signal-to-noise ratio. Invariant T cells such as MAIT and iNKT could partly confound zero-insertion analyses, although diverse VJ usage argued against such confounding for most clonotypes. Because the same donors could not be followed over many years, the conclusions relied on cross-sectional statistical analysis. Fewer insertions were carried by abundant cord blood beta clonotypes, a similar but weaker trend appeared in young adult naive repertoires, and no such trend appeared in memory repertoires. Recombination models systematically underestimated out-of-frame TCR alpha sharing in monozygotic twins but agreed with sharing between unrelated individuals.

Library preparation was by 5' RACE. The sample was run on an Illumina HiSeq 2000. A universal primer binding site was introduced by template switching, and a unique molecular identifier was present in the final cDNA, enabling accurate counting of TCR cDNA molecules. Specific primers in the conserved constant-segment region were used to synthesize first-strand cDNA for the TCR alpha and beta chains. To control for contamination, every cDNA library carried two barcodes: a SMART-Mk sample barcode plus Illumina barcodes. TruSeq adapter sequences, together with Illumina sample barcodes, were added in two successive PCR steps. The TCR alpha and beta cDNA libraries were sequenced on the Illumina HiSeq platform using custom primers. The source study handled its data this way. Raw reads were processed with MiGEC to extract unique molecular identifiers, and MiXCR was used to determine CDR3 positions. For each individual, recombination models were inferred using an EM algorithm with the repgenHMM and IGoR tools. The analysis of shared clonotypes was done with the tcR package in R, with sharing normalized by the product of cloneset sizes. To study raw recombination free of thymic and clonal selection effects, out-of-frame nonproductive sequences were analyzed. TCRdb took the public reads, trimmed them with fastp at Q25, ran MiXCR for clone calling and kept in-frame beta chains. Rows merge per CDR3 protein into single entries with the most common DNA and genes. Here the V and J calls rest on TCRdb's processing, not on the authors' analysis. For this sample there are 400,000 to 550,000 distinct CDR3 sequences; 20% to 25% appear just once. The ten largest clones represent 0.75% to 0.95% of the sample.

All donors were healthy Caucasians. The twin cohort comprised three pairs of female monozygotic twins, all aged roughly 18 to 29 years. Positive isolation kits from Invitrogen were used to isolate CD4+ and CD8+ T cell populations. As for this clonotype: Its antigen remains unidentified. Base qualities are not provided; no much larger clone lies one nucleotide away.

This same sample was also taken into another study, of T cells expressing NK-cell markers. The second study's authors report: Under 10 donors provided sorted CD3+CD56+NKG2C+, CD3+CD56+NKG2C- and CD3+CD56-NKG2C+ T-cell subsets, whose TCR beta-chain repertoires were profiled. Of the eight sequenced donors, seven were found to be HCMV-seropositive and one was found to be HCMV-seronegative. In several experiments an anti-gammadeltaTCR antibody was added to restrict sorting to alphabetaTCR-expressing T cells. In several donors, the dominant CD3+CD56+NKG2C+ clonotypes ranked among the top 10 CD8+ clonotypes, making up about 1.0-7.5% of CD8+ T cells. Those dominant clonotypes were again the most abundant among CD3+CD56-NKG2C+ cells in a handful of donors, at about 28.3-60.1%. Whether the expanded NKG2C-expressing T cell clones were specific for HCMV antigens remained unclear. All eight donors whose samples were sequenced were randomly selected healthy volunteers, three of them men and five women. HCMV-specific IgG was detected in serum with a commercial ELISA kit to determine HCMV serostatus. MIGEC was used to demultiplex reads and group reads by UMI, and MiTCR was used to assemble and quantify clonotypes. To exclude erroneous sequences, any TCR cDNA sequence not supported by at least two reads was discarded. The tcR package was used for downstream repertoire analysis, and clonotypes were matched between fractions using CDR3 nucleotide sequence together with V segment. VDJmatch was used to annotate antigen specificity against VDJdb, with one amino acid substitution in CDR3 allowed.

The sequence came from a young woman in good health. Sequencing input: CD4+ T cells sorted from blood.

CDR3 sequence: CSARDGGFPTDTQYF. The bases read TGCAGTGCTAGAGATGGCGGGTTCCCTACAGATACGCAGTATTTT. Recombination linked TRBV20-1 to TRBJ2-3; the D segment could be TRBD2, given 5 matching bases. From the cysteine up to the phenylalanine, the CDR3 has a length of 15 residues. Only the CDR3 DNA is retained, 45 bases long and in frame from the first base. V sheds 0 bases and J sheds 3 bases, leaving 13 bases between their ends. Based on the germline V gene (reference sequence), the CDR1 and CDR2 sequences are DFQATT and SNEGSKA.